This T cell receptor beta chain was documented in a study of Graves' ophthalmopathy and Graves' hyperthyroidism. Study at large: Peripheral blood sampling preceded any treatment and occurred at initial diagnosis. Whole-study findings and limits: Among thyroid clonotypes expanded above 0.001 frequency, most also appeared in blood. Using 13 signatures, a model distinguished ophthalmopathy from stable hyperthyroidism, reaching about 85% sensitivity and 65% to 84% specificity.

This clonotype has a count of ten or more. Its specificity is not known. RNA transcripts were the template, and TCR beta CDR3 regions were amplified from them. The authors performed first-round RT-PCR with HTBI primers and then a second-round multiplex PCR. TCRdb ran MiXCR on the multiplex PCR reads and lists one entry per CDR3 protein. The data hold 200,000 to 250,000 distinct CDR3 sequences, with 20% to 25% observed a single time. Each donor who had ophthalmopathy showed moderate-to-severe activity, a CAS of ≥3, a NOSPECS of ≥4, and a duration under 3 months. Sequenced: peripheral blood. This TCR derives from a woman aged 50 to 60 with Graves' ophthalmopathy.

In nucleotides, the CDR3 is TGTGCCAGCAGCCCCGGTGGGTGGAACACTGAAGCTTTCTTT. Translation: CASSPGGWNTEAFF. This chain connects TRBV7-9 to TRBJ1-1, with no clear D. The CDR3 sequence is 14 residues long. Germline-derived CDR1 and CDR2 are SEHNR and FQNEAQ (reference sequence). Trimming removed 5 bases at V and 1 base at J, with 11 bases between.